This section outlines one TCR beta chain sequence together with its context. There is no known antigen for this receptor. No per-base quality is available; no much larger clone lies one base away. This CDR3 is also generated by other DNA sequences in the sample. These data belong to a study of shared clonotypes between healthy human individuals (dated by TCRdb to 2018 to 2020). Regarding the study in general: The cohort comprised a couple of women and a few men aged 18 to 49 years. Libraries were prepared and TCR repertoires were sequenced by different laboratories using diverse techniques, in order to increase sequencing depth and limit assay-specific biases. Leukapheresis yielded between about 0.94 and 9 billion PBMCs per donor. To estimate repertoire size and how much clonotypes are shared between individuals, the study performed deep sequencing of blood TCR repertoires from a handful of healthy adults. For each donor, CD4 naive and CD4 memory were each run on three plates, CD8 naive on two plates, and CD8 memory on one plate.

Donors were healthy HIV-negative adults with no recently reported acute infections or vaccinations. Every donor was a Caucasian adult residing in Nashville, Tennessee, USA. CD4+ T cells were enriched by magnetic negative selection; naive cells were then positively selected on CD45RA, and the negative fraction formed the memory subset. Blood was obtained by leukapheresis, after which PBMCs were separated by Ficoll-Histopaque density gradient centrifugation and cryopreserved in liquid nitrogen vapor phase. Analytical flow cytometry was used to check the purity and quantity of every magnetically sorted T cell population. From each sorted fraction, genomic DNA was isolated and quantified by UV absorbance on a Nanodrop 2000c. What the study reported, not specific to this receptor: When several donors were compared, the shared fraction of clonotypes was approximately 5% for naive CD4, about 4% for naive CD8, about 2.4% for memory CD4, and approximately 0.4% for memory CD8. Clonotypes shared by all four sorted-subset donors showed higher generation probabilities than non-shared clonotypes. Estimated clonotype richness was generally larger for naive than for memory subsets. Pairwise subsampling led to the expectation that sequencing depth would affect the degree of clonotype sharing among donors. Sampling was limited to blood, and TCR repertoires in tissue likely differ from TCR repertoires in blood. Rarefaction of sorted-subset datasets indicated incomplete sequencing despite the large sequencing depth. The genetic and exposure-history diversity represented was limited by the small number of donors.

V gives up 5 bases and J gives up 5 bases, and the segment between their germline ends measures 9 bases. From cysteine to phenylalanine, the CDR3 is 12 amino acids long. The sequence is cut down to CDR3 DNA, 36 bases in frame from base 1. The germline V gene (reference sequence) provides CDR1 MNHEY and CDR2 SMNVEV. Using the deep immunoSEQ assay, TCR CDR3 regions were amplified from genomic DNA by multiplex PCR. Genomic DNA extracted from each cell subset was distributed evenly over all wells of several immunoSEQ 96-well plates, and each plate served as one replicate. For sorted subsets, approximately 190 ng genomic DNA, equal to about 30,000 T cell genomes, was loaded into each replicate PCR. Purified libraries were quantified with a Qubit 3.0 fluorometer, sized on a Bioanalyzer 2100, and re-quantified with the KAPA Library Quantification kit. Each immunoSEQ 96-well plate was sequenced on its own single-read 150-cycle Illumina NextSeq 550 flow cell. The study's own analysis went as follows. Because the immunoSEQ output held only junctional sequences and lacked quality scores, the filtering could not match the filtering applied to full-length reads. Sequences were annotated with PyIR, a Python wrapper for IgBLAST v1.9, and V/J genes and CDR3 were assigned using IMGT germline references. Reads were filtered out if the reads had weak V/J assignments (E-value above 1e-6), no CDR3, stop codons, out-of-frame junctions, or ambiguous translated residues. V3J clonotypes were defined by identical inferred V gene, J gene, and CDR3 amino acid sequence. Percentage overlap between repertoires was calculated by dividing the number of shared unique clonotypes by the size of the smaller repertoire. Repertoire richness was assessed with RTK rarefaction, the Chao1 estimator, and Recon v2.1 estimates of unobserved clonotypes. Generation probabilities were computed with OLGA for all TCRbeta clonotypes obtained by the gDNA method from a few donors. Sourced from immuneACCESS, this table was stored by TCRdb with only in-frame sequences that have V and J called. A share of the clones is absent; for the studies checked, an unresolved V gene accounts for under half, and the remainder has no known explanation. The DNA was the basis for D and trimming; V, J and clone size are from that table. The table for this sample lists 2 million to 3 million clones; 90% to 95% of them were counted only once. The ten largest account for about 0.13% of the sample.

The chain employs TRBV27 and TRBJ2-5; no D gene is confidently identified. The sample consisted of naive CD4+ T cells sorted from blood. The cell subset or site label, as the study defines it: CD45RA+ positively selected. The sequence was obtained from a man in his late teens or twenties in good health. The nucleotide sequence is TGTGCCAGCAGTCTCTTGGGGGAGACCCAGTACTTC. Its coded protein is CASSLLGETQYF.